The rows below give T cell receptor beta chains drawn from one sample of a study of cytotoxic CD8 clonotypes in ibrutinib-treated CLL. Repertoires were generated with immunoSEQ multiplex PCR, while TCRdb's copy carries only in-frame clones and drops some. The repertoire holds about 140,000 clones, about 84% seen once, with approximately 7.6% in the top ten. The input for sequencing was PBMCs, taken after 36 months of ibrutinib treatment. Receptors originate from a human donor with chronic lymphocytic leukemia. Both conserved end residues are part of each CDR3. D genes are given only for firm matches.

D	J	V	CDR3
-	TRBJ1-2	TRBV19	CASSIDRNYGYTF
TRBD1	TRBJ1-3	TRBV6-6	CASRDRDRTIYF
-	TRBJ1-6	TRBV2	CASSISALHF
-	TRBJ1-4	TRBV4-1	CASRQDRANEKLFF
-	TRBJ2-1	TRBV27	CASSLSVRGHNEQFF
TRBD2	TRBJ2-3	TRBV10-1	CASSVGGGNTDTQYF
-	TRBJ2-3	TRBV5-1	CASSLDGGWTGTDTQYF
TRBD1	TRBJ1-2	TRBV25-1	CASSETTGRRGLYGYTF
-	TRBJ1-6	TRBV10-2	CASRADWGANSPLHF
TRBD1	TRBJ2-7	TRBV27	CASSSKTGTGSYEQYF
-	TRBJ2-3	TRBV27	CASSLWWGYTQYF
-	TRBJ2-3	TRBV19	CASSNRQGGDTQYF
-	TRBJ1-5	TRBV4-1	CASSHLHDNQPQHF
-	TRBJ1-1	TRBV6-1	CASSENRLLGAEAFF
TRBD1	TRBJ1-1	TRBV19	CASTPQGGFTEAFF
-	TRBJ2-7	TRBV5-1	CASRGETEQYF
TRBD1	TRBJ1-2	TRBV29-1	CSVGRDRENYGYTF
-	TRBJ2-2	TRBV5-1	CASEFLGDTGELFF
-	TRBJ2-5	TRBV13	CASHLREQETQYF
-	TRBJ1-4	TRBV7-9	CASSLAWKLFF
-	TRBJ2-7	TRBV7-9	CASSLVASTYEQYF
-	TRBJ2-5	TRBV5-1	CASSLSGETQYF
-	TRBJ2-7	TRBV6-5	CASSYYVRGYEQYF
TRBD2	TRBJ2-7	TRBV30	CAWSVGGGYEQYF
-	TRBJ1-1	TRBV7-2	CASSPHSGTLLNTEAFF
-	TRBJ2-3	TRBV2	CASKQGPRTDTQYF
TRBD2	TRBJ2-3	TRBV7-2	CASSLQAGDRRSTDTQYF
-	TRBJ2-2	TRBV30	CAWSFDGSGELFF
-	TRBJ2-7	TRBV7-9	CASSLGQSPYEQYF
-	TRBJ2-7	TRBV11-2	CASSLDMRDEQYF
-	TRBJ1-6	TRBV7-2	CASSTQGRNSPLHF
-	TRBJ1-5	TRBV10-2	CASSEVKQPQHF
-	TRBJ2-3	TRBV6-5	CASSLTLESTDTQYF
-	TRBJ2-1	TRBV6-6	CASRPTTDSYNEQFF
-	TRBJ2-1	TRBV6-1	CASSESGNEQFF
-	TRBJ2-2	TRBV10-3	CAIRGAGELFF
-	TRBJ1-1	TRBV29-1	CSVAKAMNTEAFF
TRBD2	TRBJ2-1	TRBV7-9	CASSPYSGGNNEQFF
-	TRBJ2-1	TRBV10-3	CAIPGGPGRGNEQFF
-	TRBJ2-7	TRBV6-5	CASSPETESYEQYF
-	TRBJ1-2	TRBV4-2	CASSQDIRRQPNYGYTF
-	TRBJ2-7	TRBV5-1	CASSFPQGEQYF
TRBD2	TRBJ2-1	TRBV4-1	CASSRRAGVYNEQFF
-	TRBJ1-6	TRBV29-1	CSVVVDYNSPLHF
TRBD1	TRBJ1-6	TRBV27	CASGRDRLHNSPLHF
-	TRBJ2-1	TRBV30	CAWRERGYNEQFF
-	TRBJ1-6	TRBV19	CASSWKGGDSPLHF
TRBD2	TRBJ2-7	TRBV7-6	CASSSGLAGLFFYEQYF
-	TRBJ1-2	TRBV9	CASSRSGVGYTF
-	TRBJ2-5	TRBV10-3	CAISDARTVQETQYF
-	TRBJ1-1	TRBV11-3	CASSHVWGGVNTEAFF
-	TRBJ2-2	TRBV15	CATGQGYTGELFF
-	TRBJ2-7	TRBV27	CASTHLYEQYF
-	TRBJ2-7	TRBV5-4	CASSKGGGGSYEQYF
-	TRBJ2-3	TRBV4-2	CASSWDWYTDTQYF
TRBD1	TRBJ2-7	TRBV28	CASSLRQGAYEQYF
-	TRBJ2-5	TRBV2	CASRGQETQYF
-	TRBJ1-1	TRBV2	CASSAVFTEAFF
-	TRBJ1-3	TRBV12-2	CASPFVGTGQGFPVNTIYF
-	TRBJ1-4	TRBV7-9	CASSTVEGANEKLFF